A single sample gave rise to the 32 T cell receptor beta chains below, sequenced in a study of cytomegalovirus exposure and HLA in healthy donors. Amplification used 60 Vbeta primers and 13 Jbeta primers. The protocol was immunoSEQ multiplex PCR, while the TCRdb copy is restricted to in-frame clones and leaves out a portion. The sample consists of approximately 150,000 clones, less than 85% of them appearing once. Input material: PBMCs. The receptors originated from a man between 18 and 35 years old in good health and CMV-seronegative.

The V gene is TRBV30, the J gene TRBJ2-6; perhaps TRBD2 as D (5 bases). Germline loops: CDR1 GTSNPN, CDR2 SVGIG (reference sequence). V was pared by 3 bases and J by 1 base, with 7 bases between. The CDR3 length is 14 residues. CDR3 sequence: CAWSGGSGANVLTF. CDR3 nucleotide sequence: TGTGCCTGGAGCGGAGGATCTGGGGCCAACGTCCTGACTTTC. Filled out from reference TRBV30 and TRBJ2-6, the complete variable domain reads SQTIHQWPATLVQPVGSPLSLECTVEGTSNPNLYWYRQAAGRGLQLLFYSVGIGQISSEVPQNLSASRPQDRQFILSSKKLLLSDSGFYLCAWSGGSGANVLTFGAGSRLTVL.

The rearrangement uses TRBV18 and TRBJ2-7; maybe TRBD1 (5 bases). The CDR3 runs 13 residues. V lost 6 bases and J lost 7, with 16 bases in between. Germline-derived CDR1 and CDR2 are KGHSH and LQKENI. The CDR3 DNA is TGTGCCAGCTCCTCGGACAAGGTCGTGGAGCAGTACTTC. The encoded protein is CASSSDKVVEQYF.

The CDR3 loop reads CATRLGTSVGTGELFF. In nucleotides, the CDR3 is TGTGCCACCCGGCTCGGAACTAGCGTGGGCACCGGGGAGCTGTTTTTT. The chain uses TRBV28 and TRBJ2-2; TRBD2 matches at 7 bases. The CDR3 is 16 residues long. The germline CDR1 and CDR2 sequences are MDHEN and SYDVKM. V shed 10 bases and J 4 bases; nucleotides not matched to a gene: 15.

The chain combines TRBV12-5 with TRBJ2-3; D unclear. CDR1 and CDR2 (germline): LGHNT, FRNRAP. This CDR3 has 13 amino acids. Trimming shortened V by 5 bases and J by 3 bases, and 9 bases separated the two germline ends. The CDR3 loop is CASGSPPTDTQYF. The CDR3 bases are TGTGCTAGTGGTAGCCCTCCTACAGATACGCAGTATTTT. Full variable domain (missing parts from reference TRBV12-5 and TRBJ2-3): DARVTQTPRHKVTEMGQEVTMRCQPILGHNTVFWYRQTMMQGLELLAYFRNRAPLDDSGMPKDRFSAEMPDATLATLKIQPSEPRDSAVYFCASGSPPTDTQYFGPGTRLTVL.

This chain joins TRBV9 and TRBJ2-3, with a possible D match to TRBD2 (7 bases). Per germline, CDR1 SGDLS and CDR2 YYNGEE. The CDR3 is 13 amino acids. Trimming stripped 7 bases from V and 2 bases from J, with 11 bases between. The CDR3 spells CASGGDNTDTQYF. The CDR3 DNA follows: TGTGCCAGCGGGGGGGACAACACAGATACGCAGTATTTT.

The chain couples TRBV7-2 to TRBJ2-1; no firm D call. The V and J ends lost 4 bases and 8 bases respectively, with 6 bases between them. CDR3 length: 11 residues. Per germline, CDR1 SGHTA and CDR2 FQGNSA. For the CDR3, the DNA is TGTGCCAGCAGCTCCCTTGATGAGCAGTTCTTC. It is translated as CASSSLDEQFF.

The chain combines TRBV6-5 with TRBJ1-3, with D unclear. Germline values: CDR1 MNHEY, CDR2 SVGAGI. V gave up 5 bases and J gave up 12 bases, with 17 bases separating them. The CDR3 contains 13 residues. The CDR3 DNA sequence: TGTGCCAGCAGTCCGCTACAGAGCTCCTTCATATATTTT. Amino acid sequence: CASSPLQSSFIYF.

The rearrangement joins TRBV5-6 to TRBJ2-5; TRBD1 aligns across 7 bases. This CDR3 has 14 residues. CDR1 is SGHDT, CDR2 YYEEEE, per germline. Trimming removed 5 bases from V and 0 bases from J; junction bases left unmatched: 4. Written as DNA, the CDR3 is TGTGCCAGCAGGCTGACAGGGTACCAAGAGACCCAGTACTTC. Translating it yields CASRLTGYQETQYF.

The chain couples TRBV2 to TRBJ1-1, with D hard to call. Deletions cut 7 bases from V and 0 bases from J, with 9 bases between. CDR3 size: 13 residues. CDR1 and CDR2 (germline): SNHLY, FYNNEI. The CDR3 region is CASTMFMNTEAFF. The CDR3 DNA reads TGTGCCAGCACTATGTTTATGAACACTGAAGCTTTCTTT.

The CDR3 bases are TGCAGCGTTGAAGATCACGAGGTTTCGGATGGCTACACCTTC. The encoded protein is CSVEDHEVSDGYTF. The chain is built from TRBV29-1 and TRBJ1-2; D uncertain. CDR3 length: 14 amino acids. V dropped 0 bases and J dropped 6 bases, with 14 bases sitting between them. CDR1 and CDR2 from the germline V gene are SQVTM and ANQGSEA.

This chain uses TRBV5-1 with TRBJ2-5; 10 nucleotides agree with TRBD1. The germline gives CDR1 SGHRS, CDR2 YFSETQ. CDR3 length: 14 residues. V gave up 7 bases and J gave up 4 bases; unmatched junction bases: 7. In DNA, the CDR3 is TGCGCCAGCGGGACAGGGGCCGGGGGAGAGACCCAGTACTTC. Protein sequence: CASGTGAGGETQYF. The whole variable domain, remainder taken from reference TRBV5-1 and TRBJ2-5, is KAGVTQTPRYLIKTRGQQVTLSCSPISGHRSVSWYQQTPGQGLQFLFEYFSETQRNKGNFPGRFSGRQFSNSRSEMNVSTLELGDSALYLCASGTGAGGETQYFGPGTRLLVL.

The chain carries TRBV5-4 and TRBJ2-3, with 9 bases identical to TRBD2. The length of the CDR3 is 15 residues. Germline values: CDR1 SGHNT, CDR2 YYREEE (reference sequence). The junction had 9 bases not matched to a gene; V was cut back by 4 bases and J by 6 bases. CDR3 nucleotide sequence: TGTGCCAGCAGCCCAGGGACTAGCTCGTGGGATACGCAGTATTTT. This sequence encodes CASSPGTSSWDTQYF. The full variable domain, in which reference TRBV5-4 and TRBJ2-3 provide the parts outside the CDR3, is ETGVTQSPTHLIKTRGQQVTLRCSSQSGHNTVSWYQQALGQGPQFIFQYYREEENGRGNFPPRFSGLQFPNYSSELNVNALELDDSALYLCASSPGTSSWDTQYFGPGTRLTVL.

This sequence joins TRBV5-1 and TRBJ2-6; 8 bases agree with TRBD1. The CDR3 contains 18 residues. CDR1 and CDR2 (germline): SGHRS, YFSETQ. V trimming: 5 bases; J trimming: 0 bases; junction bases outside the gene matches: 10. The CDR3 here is CASSNQGAISSGANVLTF. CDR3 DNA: TGCGCCAGCAGTAACCAGGGGGCCATCTCCTCTGGGGCCAACGTCCTGACTTTC.

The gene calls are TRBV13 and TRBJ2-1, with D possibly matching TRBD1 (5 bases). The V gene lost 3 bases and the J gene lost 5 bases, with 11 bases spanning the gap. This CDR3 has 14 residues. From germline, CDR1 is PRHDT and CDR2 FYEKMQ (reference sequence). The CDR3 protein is CASSLGRLDNEQFF. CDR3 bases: TGTGCCAGCAGCTTGGGGCGCCTCGACAATGAGCAGTTCTTC.

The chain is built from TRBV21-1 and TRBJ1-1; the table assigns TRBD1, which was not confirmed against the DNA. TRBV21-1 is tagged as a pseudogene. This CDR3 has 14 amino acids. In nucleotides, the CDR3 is TGTGCCAGCAGCACATGGGCAGGTGTGGCTGAAGCTTTCTTT. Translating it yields CASSTWAGVAEAFF.

CDR3 in amino acids: CASSLVRESTEAFF. The CDR3 region has the DNA TGTGCCAGCAGTTTGGTAAGGGAGAGCACTGAAGCTTTCTTT. The genes are TRBV27 and TRBJ1-1; no clear D gene. V was shortened by 3 bases and J by 4 bases, with 12 bases between the two germline ends. The CDR3 runs to 14 residues. Germline CDR1 reads MNHEY; CDR2 reads SMNVEV (reference sequence).

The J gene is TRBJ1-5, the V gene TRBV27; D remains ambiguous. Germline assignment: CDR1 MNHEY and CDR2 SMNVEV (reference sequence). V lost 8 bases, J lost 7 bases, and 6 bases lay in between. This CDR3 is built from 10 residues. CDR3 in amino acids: CASGLQPQHF. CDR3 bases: TGTGCCAGCGGGCTCCAGCCCCAGCATTTT.

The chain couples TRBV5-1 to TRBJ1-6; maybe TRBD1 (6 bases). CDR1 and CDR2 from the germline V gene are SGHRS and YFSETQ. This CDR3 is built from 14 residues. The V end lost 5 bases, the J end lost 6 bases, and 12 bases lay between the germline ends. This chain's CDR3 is CASRTGFSNSPLHF. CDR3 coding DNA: TGCGCCAGCAGAACAGGGTTTAGTAATTCACCCCTCCACTTT.

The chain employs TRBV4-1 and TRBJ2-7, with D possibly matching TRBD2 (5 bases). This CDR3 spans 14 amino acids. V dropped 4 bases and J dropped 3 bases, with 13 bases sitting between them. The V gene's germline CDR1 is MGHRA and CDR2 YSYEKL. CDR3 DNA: TGCGCCAGCAGCCCCGGGGATTTCAGCTACGAGCAGTACTTC. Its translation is CASSPGDFSYEQYF.

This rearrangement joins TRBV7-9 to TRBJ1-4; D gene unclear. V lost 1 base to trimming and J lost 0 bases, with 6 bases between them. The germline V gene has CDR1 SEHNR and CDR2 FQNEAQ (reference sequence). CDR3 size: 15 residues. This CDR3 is CASSLGPPTNEKLFF. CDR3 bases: TGTGCCAGCAGCTTAGGGCCCCCAACTAATGAAAAACTGTTTTTT.

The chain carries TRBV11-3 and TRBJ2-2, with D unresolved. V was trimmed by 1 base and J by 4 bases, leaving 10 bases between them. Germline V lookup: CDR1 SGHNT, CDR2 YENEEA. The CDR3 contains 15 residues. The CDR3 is CASSLVQTLTGELFF. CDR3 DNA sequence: TGTGCCAGCAGCTTAGTACAGACCCTCACCGGGGAGCTGTTTTTT.

The CDR3 sequence: CAYGLAGDKYEQYF. In DNA form, the CDR3 reads TGTGCTTATGGGCTAGCGGGAGATAAATACGAGCAGTACTTC. This chain connects TRBV28 to TRBJ2-7; 10 bases are shared with TRBD2. The length of the CDR3 is 14 residues. The germline CDR1 and CDR2 sequences are MDHEN and SYDVKM.

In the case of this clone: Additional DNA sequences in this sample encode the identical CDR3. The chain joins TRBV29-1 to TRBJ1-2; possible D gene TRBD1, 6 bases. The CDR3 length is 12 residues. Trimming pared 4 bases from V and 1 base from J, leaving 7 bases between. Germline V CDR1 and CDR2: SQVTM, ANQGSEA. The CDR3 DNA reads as TGCAGCGTTGGAGGGGGTAACTATGGCTACACCTTC. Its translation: CSVGGGNYGYTF.

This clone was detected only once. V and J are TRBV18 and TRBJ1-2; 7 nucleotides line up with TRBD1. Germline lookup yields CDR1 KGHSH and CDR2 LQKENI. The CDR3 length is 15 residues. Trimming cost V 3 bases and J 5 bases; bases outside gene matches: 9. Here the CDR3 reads CASSPEGARRYGYTF. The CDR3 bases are TGTGCCAGCTCACCGGAGGGGGCGCGACGGTATGGCTACACCTTC.

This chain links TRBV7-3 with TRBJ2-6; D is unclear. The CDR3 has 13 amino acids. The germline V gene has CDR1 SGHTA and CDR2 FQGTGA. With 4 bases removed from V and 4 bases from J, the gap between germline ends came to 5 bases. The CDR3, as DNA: TGTGCCAGCAGCTCCCCAGGGGCCAACGTCCTGACTTTC. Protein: CASSSPGANVLTF.

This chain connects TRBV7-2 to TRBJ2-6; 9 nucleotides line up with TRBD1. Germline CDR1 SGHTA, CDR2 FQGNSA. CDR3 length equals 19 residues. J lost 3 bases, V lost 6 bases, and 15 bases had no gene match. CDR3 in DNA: TGTGCCAGCAGTCTCAGAGGGGGGGACAGGGCCGGTGGGGCCAACGTCCTGACTTTC. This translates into CASSLRGGDRAGGANVLTF.

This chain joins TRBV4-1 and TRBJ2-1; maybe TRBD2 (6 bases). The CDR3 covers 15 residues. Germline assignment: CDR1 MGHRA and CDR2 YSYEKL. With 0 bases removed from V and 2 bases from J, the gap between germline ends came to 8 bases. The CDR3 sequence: CASSQELAPYNEQFF. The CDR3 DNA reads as TGCGCCAGCAGCCAAGAACTAGCCCCCTACAATGAGCAGTTCTTC.

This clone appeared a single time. As DNA, the CDR3 is TGTGCCAGCAGTGACCCAGGAGGCTATCAGCCCCAGCATTTT. Its protein product is CASSDPGGYQPQHF. The rearrangement joins TRBV2 to TRBJ1-5; D is undetermined. Trimming cost V 3 bases and J 5 bases, with 11 bases left between them. Germline CDR1 is SNHLY and CDR2 is FYNNEI. This CDR3 contains 14 residues.

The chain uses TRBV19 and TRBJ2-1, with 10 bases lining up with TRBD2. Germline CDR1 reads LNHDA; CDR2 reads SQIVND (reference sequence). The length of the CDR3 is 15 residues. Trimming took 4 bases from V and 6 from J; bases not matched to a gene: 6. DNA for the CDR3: TGTGCCAGTAGTACTAGGACTAGCGGAGTCAATGAGCAGTTCTTC. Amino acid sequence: CASSTRTSGVNEQFF.

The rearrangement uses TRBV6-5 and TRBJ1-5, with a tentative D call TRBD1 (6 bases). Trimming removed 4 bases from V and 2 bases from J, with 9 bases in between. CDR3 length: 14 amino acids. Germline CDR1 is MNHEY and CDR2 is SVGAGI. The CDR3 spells CASSSYRGNQPQHF. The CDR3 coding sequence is TGTGCCAGCAGTTCCTACAGGGGCAATCAGCCCCAGCATTTT.

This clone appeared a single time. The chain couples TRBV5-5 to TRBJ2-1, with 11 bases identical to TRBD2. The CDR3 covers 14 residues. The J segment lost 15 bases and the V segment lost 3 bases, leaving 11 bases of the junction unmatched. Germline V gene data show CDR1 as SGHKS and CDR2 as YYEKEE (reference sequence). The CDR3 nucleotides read TGTGCCAGCAGCTCCGGGACTAGCGGCATATCCAGGTTCTTC. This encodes CASSSGTSGISRFF. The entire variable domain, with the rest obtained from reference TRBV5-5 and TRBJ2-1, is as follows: DAGVTQSPTHLIKTRGQQVTLRCSPISGHKSVSWYQQVLGQGPQFIFQYYEKEERGRGNFPDRFSARQFPNYSSELNVNALLLGDSALYLCASSSGTSGISRFFGPGTRLTVL.

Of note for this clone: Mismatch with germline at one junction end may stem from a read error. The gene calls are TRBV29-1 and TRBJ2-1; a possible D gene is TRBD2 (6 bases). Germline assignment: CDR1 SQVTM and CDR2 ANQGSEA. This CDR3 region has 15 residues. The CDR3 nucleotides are TGCAGCGTCGAAGGACGGGGGAGCTCCTACAATGAGCAGTTCTTC. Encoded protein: CSVEGRGSSYNEQFF.